This TCR beta chain was profiled in a study of blood T cell repertoires in COVID-19. Overall study: COVID-19 samples, acute and convalescent, were from the United States, Italy and Spain.

This CDR3 contains 14 residues. Germline V gives CDR1 GTSNPN, CDR2 SVGIG (reference sequence). Deletions cut 5 bases from V and 0 bases from J, with 13 bases between. The protocol was immunoSEQ multiplex PCR, while the TCRdb copy is restricted to in-frame clones and leaves out a portion. Counted here are about 77,000 clones, about 91% occurring once; the ten biggest clones make up 6% to 7.5%. The sequence was collected from a woman of 80 years or more with acute or convalescent COVID-19. This chain uses TRBV30 with TRBJ1-2, with D perhaps matching TRBD1 (5 bases). The sequenced sample consisted of peripheral blood. The CDR3 DNA follows: TGTGCCTGGGACAGTGCCCCAACTAACTATGGCTACACCTTC. Translation gives CAWDSAPTNYGYTF. Variable domain in full (rest from reference TRBV30 and TRBJ1-2): SQTIHQWPATLVQPVGSPLSLECTVEGTSNPNLYWYRQAAGRGLQLLFYSVGIGQISSEVPQNLSASRPQDRQFILSSKKLLLSDSGFYLCAWDSAPTNYGYTFGSGTRLTVV.